Below, 7 T cell receptor beta chains from the same sample are listed, as sequenced in a study of CD8+ T cells in alopecia areata (dated by TCRdb to between 2017 and 2018). Library method: the immunoSEQ multiplex PCR assay. For TCR sequencing, RNA was extracted from every sample and reverse transcribed into cDNA to serve as template. The clones in this table, taken by TCRdb from immuneACCESS, are in-frame only. Not every clone is retained; where verified, under half of the shortfall comes from an unresolved V gene, and the cause of the rest is unknown. The sample table lists 150,000 to 200,000 clones, roughly 60% of them with a count of one. 13% to 15% of the sample is held by the ten biggest clonotypes. What the time point label conveys for this sample: about 25 weeks on oral tofacitinib. Per the publication, the treatment or condition label means: oral pan-JAK inhibitor, 5-10 mg twice daily. Sequenced here: CD4+ T cells sorted from blood, sampled at week 24, from a patient treated with tofacitinib. Receptor source: a human donor with alopecia areata.

As concerns this clone: Relative to the germline gene, one junction end is altered; a read error may explain this. The rearrangement joins TRBV5-4 to TRBJ2-3; 9 nucleotides agree with TRBD2. Germline CDR1 and CDR2: SGHNT and YYREEE (reference sequence). The CDR3 has 14 amino acids. CDR3 residues: CTSSLGLAADTQYF. The CDR3 nucleotides read TGTACCAGCAGCCTGGGACTAGCAGCAGATACGCAGTATTTT.

The chain employs TRBV7-6 and TRBJ2-7; D is unclear. The CDR3 spans 12 residues. V dropped 5 bases and J dropped 4 bases, with 9 bases sitting between them. Germline lookup yields CDR1 SGHVS and CDR2 FNYEAQ. CDR3: CASSKKGYEQYF. In DNA form, the CDR3 reads TGTGCCAGCAGCAAGAAGGGTTACGAGCAGTACTTC. The full variable domain, with the rest looked up from reference TRBV7-6 and TRBJ2-7, is GAGVSQSPRYKVTKRGQDVALRCDPISGHVSLYWYRQALGQGPEFLTYFNYEAQQDKSGLPNDRFSAERPEGSISTLTIQRTEQRDSAMYRCASSKKGYEQYFGPGTRLTVT.

This clone was seen more than once but under ten times. The chain uses TRBV27 and TRBJ2-1; TRBD2 is a possible D gene (5 bases). V was pared by 5 bases and J by 3 bases, with 20 bases between. This CDR3 spans 17 amino acids. The germline gives CDR1 MNHEY, CDR2 SMNVEV (reference sequence). The CDR3 coding sequence is TGTGCCAGCAGTCCACAGCTCCCACGAGGGTACTACAATGAGCAGTTCTTC. Its protein is CASSPQLPRGYYNEQFF.

J is TRBJ2-2 and V is TRBV29-1; 7 nucleotides line up with TRBD1. The length of the CDR3 is 15 residues. Germline loops: CDR1 SQVTM, CDR2 ANQGSEA. After removal of 6 bases from V and 4 bases from J, the junction contained 11 bases not matched to a gene. For the CDR3, the DNA is TGCAGCGTCAAGACAGGGAAAAGCCTCACCGGGGAGCTGTTTTTT. The encoded protein is CSVKTGKSLTGELFF.

V and J are TRBV27 and TRBJ1-1; D gene uncertain. The CDR3 sequence is 14 residues long. Germline assignment: CDR1 MNHEY and CDR2 SMNVEV (reference sequence). V lost 1 base and J lost 0, with 6 bases in between. In nucleotides, the CDR3 is TGTGCCAGCAGTTTATGGCCCCTGAACACTGAAGCTTTCTTT. Its translation is CASSLWPLNTEAFF.

Turning to this clone: Other DNA sequences from this sample encode an identical CDR3 as well. The chain uses TRBV30 and TRBJ2-5; D ambiguous. Per germline, CDR1 GTSNPN and CDR2 SVGIG (reference sequence). Trimming left V 4 bases short and J 1 base short, with 7 bases between. CDR3 size: 12 residues. The CDR3, as DNA: TGTGCCTGGACTCCAGGCCAAGAGACCCAGTACTTC. Translation gives CAWTPGQETQYF.

This sequence joins TRBV30 and TRBJ2-7, with 9 bases identical to TRBD1. The junction had 4 bases not matched to a gene; V was cut back by 0 bases and J by 1 base. CDR1 and CDR2 (germline): GTSNPN, SVGIG (reference sequence). The CDR3 sequence is 15 residues long. The CDR3 protein is CAWSVRDRVSYEQYF. In nucleotides, the CDR3 is TGTGCCTGGAGTGTTAGGGACAGGGTTTCCTACGAGCAGTACTTC.